Below are 3 T cell receptor beta chains sequenced from a single sample in a study of cytomegalovirus exposure and HLA in healthy donors. Both 60 Vbeta primers and 13 Jbeta primers went into the PCR. TCRdb's table, derived via immunoSEQ multiplex PCR, lists solely in-frame clones and lacks some. The data contain 200,000 to 300,000 clones, about 77% of them singletons. The sequenced sample was PBMCs. These receptors all come from a boy under 18 in good health and CMV-seronegative.

The rearrangement links TRBV21-1 to TRBJ1-2; no check of the table's D call, TRBD1, against the DNA was made. TRBV21-1 is recorded as a pseudogene. CDR3 length: 17 amino acids. DNA for the CDR3: TGTGCCAGCGGCGGGAAACAGGGGGCATTGGGTAACTATGGCTACACCTTC. Its protein product is CASGGKQGALGNYGYTF.

This sequence joins TRBV4-1 and TRBJ2-7; 8 nucleotides line up with TRBD2. Germline V gives CDR1 MGHRA, CDR2 YSYEKL. V gave up 0 bases and J gave up 4 bases; unmatched junction bases: 8. This CDR3 region has 16 residues. The CDR3: CASSQEETSGIYEQYF. In nucleotides, the CDR3 is TGCGCCAGCAGCCAAGAGGAAACTAGCGGAATTTACGAGCAGTACTTC.

The chain recombines TRBV10-3 with TRBJ1-1; D may be TRBD1 (5 bases). This CDR3 contains 13 residues. CDR1 is ENHRY and CDR2 is SYGVKD in the germline V gene. V was trimmed by 8 bases and J by 3 bases, leaving 13 bases between them. CDR3 region: CAIEKTGDTEAFF. As DNA, the CDR3 is TGTGCCATCGAAAAGACGGGGGACACTGAAGCTTTCTTT.